This TCR beta chain was obtained from a study of T cell repertoires in cytomegalovirus infection. Study summary: The authors relied on CMV epitopes, both recently identified HLA-C-restricted and well-studied HLA-B-restricted. Public signatures in TCR beta pointed to CMV infection and matching HLA type. Study-level points and caveats: Predominance within the ex vivo response was attributable to HLA-C-restricted CMV-specific TCR beta clonotypes. The cumulative frequency of public TCR beta families distinguished individuals who carried CMV together with the relevant HLA.

TCRdb passed the reads through MiXCR, listing each CDR3 protein once. The sample lists roughly 220,000 distinct CDR3 sequences, about 40% occurring once. The table lists this clonotype with a few counts. The antigen is undetermined. The TCR was taken from a human donor in good health (CMV status not recorded). Some clones in this sample may be carry-over from other donors' samples. Sequenced here: CD8+ T cells from cultured PBMCs, sampled from culture after CMV antigen stimulation.

CDR3 coding DNA: TGTGCCAGCAGCCCCAGGACCCCCGATGTTACCTACAATGAGCAGTTCTTC. Its protein is CASSPRTPDVTYNEQFF. The chain recombines TRBV28 with TRBJ2-1; no firm D call. Trimming removed 6 bases from V and 2 bases from J, with 20 bases in between. Germline CDR1 reads MDHEN; CDR2 reads SYDVKM. The CDR3 sequence is 17 residues long.